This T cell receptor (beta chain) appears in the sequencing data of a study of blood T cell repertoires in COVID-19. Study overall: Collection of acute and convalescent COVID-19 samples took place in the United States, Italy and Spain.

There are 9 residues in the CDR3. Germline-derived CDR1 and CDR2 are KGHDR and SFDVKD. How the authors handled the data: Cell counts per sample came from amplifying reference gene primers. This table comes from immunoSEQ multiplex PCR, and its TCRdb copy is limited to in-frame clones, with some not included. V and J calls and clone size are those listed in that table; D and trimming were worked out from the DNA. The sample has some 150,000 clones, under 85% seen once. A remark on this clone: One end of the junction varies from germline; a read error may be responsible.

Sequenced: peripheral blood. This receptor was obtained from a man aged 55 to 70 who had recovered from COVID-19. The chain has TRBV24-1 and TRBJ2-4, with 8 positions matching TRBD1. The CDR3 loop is CATRTGWDF. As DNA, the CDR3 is TGTGCCACGCGGACAGGGTGGGACTTC.